The 21 T cell receptor beta chains below come from one sample, sequenced in a study of cytomegalovirus exposure and HLA in healthy donors. Both 60 Vbeta primers and 13 Jbeta primers went into the PCR. Profiled with immunoSEQ multiplex PCR; TCRdb holds only in-frame clones, not every one. The data show about 75,000 clones, around 80% seen once. Sequencing was performed on PBMCs. The receptors were sampled from a man aged 65 to 79 in good health and CMV-seropositive.

This rearrangement joins TRBV28 to TRBJ2-5; D possibly corresponds to TRBD2 (5 bases). Deletions cut 6 bases from V and 1 base from J, with 15 bases between. Germline V gene lookup returns CDR1 MDHEN and CDR2 SYDVKM. CDR3 length equals 15 residues. The CDR3 DNA follows: TGTGCCAGCAGCCTAGTTTCAGCGGTCCAAGAGACCCAGTACTTC. This sequence encodes CASSLVSAVQETQYF.

The J gene is TRBJ1-4, the V gene TRBV7-2; tentative D call: TRBD1 (6 bases). V lost 4 bases and J lost 6, with 15 bases in between. This CDR3 spans 15 amino acids. The germline V gene encodes CDR1 SGHTA and CDR2 FQGNSA. In nucleotides, the CDR3 is TGTGCCAGCAGCTCCTATCGGGGGGGCGATGAAAAACTGTTTTTT. As protein: CASSSYRGGDEKLFF.

The rearrangement joins TRBV4-2 to TRBJ2-7, with 7 bases aligning to TRBD2. The CDR3 runs 16 residues. Germline lookup yields CDR1 LGHNA and CDR2 YNFKEQ. V lost 1 base to trimming and J lost 2 bases; unmatched junction nucleotides: 8. As DNA, the CDR3 is TGTGCCAGCAGCCAAGGCATCTGGGACTATGCCTACGAGCAGTACTTC. Residues: CASSQGIWDYAYEQYF.

This sequence joins TRBV18 and TRBJ1-2; 7 bases agree with TRBD1. After removal of 2 bases from V and 8 bases from J, the junction contained 5 bases not matched to a gene. The CDR3 is 13 residues long. Per the germline V gene, CDR1 is KGHSH and CDR2 is LQKENI. The CDR3 protein is CASSPNRGEGYTF. The CDR3 DNA sequence: TGTGCCAGCTCACCAAACAGGGGAGAAGGCTACACCTTC.

The chain has TRBV7-2 and TRBJ2-5, with 8 bases aligning to TRBD1. This CDR3 has 16 amino acids. J gave up 5 bases and V 1 base, and 9 bases lay outside the gene matches. Germline assignment: CDR1 SGHTA and CDR2 FQGNSA. Here the CDR3 reads CASSLDRGAGRETQYF. The CDR3 region has the DNA TGTGCCAGCAGCTTAGACAGGGGGGCCGGTCGGGAGACCCAGTACTTC. The variable domain in full, with the rest retrieved from reference TRBV7-2 and TRBJ2-5, is GAGVSQSPSNKVTEKGKDVELRCDPISGHTALYWYRQSLGQGLEFLIYFQGNSAPDKSGLPSDRFSAERTGGSVSTLTIQRTQQEDSAVYLCASSLDRGAGRETQYFGPGTRLLVL.

The V call is TRBV18, the J call TRBJ1-1, with no clear D. The CDR3 has 15 amino acids. V was clipped by 0 bases and J by 1 base, with 9 bases between them. Germline assignment: CDR1 KGHSH and CDR2 LQKENI. The CDR3 spells CASSPPSGKNTEAFF. The CDR3 region has the DNA TGTGCCAGCTCACCACCGTCGGGGAAGAACACTGAAGCTTTCTTT.

The chain recombines TRBV7-2 with TRBJ2-3, with 12 bases that match TRBD2. The V gene's germline CDR1 is SGHTA and CDR2 FQGNSA. Unmatched junction bases numbered 3, after V lost 0 bases and J lost 2 bases. The CDR3 is 17 amino acids. The chain's CDR3 is CASSLAASGGATDTQYF. CDR3 DNA sequence: TGTGCCAGCAGCTTAGCGGCTAGCGGGGGGGCCACAGATACGCAGTATTTT.

The chain combines TRBV30 with TRBJ2-3; D remains unclear. This CDR3 has 13 amino acids. The V gene's germline CDR1 is GTSNPN and CDR2 SVGIG (reference sequence). The V end was cut by 2 bases, the J end by 0 bases, with 6 bases between. The CDR3 loop is CAWSKASTDTQYF. In nucleotides, the CDR3 is TGTGCCTGGAGTAAAGCTAGCACAGATACGCAGTATTTT. Drawing the rest from reference TRBV30 and TRBJ2-3, the complete variable domain is SQTIHQWPATLVQPVGSPLSLECTVEGTSNPNLYWYRQAAGRGLQLLFYSVGIGQISSEVPQNLSASRPQDRQFILSSKKLLLSDSGFYLCAWSKASTDTQYFGPGTRLTVL.

This chain uses TRBV7-8 with TRBJ2-2; D unclear. The CDR3 length is 13 residues. V lost 4 bases, J lost 4 bases, and 7 bases lay in between. Germline V gene sequence: CDR1 SGHVS, CDR2 FQNEAQ. The CDR3 reads CASSSLTTGELFF. In DNA, the CDR3 is TGTGCCAGCAGCTCACTTACCACCGGGGAGCTGTTTTTT.

In DNA form, the CDR3 reads TGCAGCGGAAGACAGGGGCAGGGCGAAAAACTGTTTTTT. Translation: CSGRQGQGEKLFF. The V call is TRBV29-1, the J call TRBJ1-4; 8 bases are shared with TRBD1. Trimming took 7 bases from V and 8 from J; bases not matched to a gene: 9. Germline V gene lookup returns CDR1 SQVTM and CDR2 ANQGSEA. The CDR3 is 13 amino acids.

V and J are TRBV2 and TRBJ2-1; D gene uncertain. CDR3 size: 13 residues. V lost 6 bases, J lost 6 bases, and 12 bases lay in between. Per germline, CDR1 SNHLY and CDR2 FYNNEI. CDR3 residues: CASRYLRGNEQFF. CDR3 DNA sequence: TGTGCCAGCAGGTACCTCCGAGGCAATGAGCAGTTCTTC. Together with reference TRBV2 and TRBJ2-1, the CDR3 gives the full variable domain: EPEVTQTPSHQVTQMGQEVILRCVPISNHLYFYWYRQILGQKVEFLVSFYNNEISEKSEIFDDQFSVERPDGSNFTLKIRSTKLEDSAMYFCASRYLRGNEQFFGPGTRLTVL.

The table lists this clone with a few counts. The chain has TRBV28 and TRBJ2-3; D perhaps matches TRBD1 (6 bases). V was shortened by 1 base and J by 2 bases, with 10 bases between the two germline ends. This CDR3 is 15 amino acids long. Germline V gives CDR1 MDHEN, CDR2 SYDVKM. CDR3 residues: CASSLFQGITDTQYF. As DNA, the CDR3 is TGTGCCAGCAGTTTATTTCAGGGGATCACAGATACGCAGTATTTT.

The chain joins TRBV7-9 to TRBJ1-4, with TRBD1 as a possible D gene (6 bases). Per the germline V gene, CDR1 is SEHNR and CDR2 is FQNEAQ (reference sequence). The V end lost 5 bases, the J end lost 3 bases, and 13 bases lay between the germline ends. CDR3 size: 15 residues. In DNA, the CDR3 is TGTGCCAGCAGCCTAGAGACAGGCCCTAATGAAAAACTGTTTTTT. Its protein is CASSLETGPNEKLFF.

V usage is TRBV4-1 and J usage is TRBJ2-5; TRBD1 agrees at 8 bases. The V gene's germline CDR1 is MGHRA and CDR2 YSYEKL. The CDR3 extends over 16 amino acids. V trimming: 1 base; J trimming: 2 bases; junction bases outside the gene matches: 6. CDR3 protein: CASSQAGGQGQETQYF. DNA of the CDR3: TGCGCCAGCAGCCAAGCCGGCGGACAGGGACAAGAGACCCAGTACTTC.

This clone came up a few times. The gene calls are TRBV7-3 and TRBJ2-2, with 7 bases aligning to TRBD1. Germline loops: CDR1 SGHTA, CDR2 FQGTGA. V lost 5 bases to trimming and J lost 6 bases; unmatched junction nucleotides: 6. This CDR3 spans 14 amino acids. The CDR3 coding sequence is TGTGCCAGCAGCCTACAGGGGTTTTCCGGGGAGCTGTTTTTT. Residues: CASSLQGFSGELFF. Combining the CDR3 with reference TRBV7-3 and TRBJ2-2 gives the whole variable domain GAGVSQTPSNKVTEKGKYVELRCDPISGHTALYWYRQSLGQGPEFLIYFQGTGAADDSGLPNDRFFAVRPEGSVSTLKIQRTERGDSAVYLCASSLQGFSGELFFGEGSRLTVL.

The rearrangement joins TRBV27 to TRBJ2-3; possibly TRBD2 for D (5 bases). This CDR3 is 13 amino acids long. Trimming pared 3 bases from V and 3 bases from J, leaving 7 bases between. Germline loops: CDR1 MNHEY, CDR2 SMNVEV (reference sequence). CDR3 in DNA: TGTGCCAGCAGTTTCCGGGAAACAGATACGCAGTATTTT. Translated: CASSFRETDTQYF.

The CDR3 is CASSQALARQETQYF. The DNA for the CDR3 is TGCGCCAGCAGCCAAGCTCTGGCTAGACAAGAGACCCAGTACTTC. V usage is TRBV4-1 and J usage is TRBJ2-5; D remains ambiguous. V was shortened by 1 base and J by 2 bases, with 11 bases between the two germline ends. The germline gives CDR1 MGHRA, CDR2 YSYEKL. This CDR3 region has 15 residues.

This chain connects TRBV11-2 to TRBJ1-3; the match to TRBD1 covers 8 bases. The V gene end was trimmed by 5 bases and the J gene end by 2 bases; junction bases not matched to a gene: 2. This CDR3 has 14 residues. Germline V gene data show CDR1 as SGHAT and CDR2 as FQNNGV. CDR3 region: CASSLQGAGNTIYF. CDR3 coding DNA: TGTGCCAGCAGCCTACAGGGGGCTGGAAACACCATATATTTT.

The V call is TRBV10-3, the J call TRBJ2-7; TRBD2 agrees at 9 bases. The CDR3 runs 14 residues. Trimming took 2 bases from V and 4 from J; bases not matched to a gene: 3. CDR1 ENHRY and CDR2 SYGVKD come from the germline V gene. The CDR3 coding sequence is TGTGCCATCAGTGAGGGGACTAGCTCGTACGAGCAGTACTTC. Protein product: CAISEGTSSYEQYF.

The V call is TRBV7-6, the J call TRBJ2-5; the match to TRBD2 covers 12 bases. Per germline, CDR1 SGHVS and CDR2 FNYEAQ. This CDR3 spans 15 amino acids. V lost 8 bases, J lost 5 bases, and 9 bases stayed unmatched. The DNA of the CDR3 is TGTGCCAGCGTAATTCTAGCGGGGGGGCGGGAGACCCAGTACTTC. Its translation: CASVILAGGRETQYF.

Only one count was recorded for this clone. The chain couples TRBV7-6 to TRBJ2-7; D is perhaps TRBD1 (5 bases). The CDR3 is 15 amino acids. Germline loops: CDR1 SGHVS, CDR2 FNYEAQ. The V gene lost 1 base and the J gene lost 5 bases, with 15 bases spanning the gap. This CDR3 is CASSLGGQGRHEQYF. CDR3 nucleotides: TGTGCCAGCAGCTTAGGGGGCCAGGGTAGGCACGAGCAGTACTTC.